Each of the 13 T cell receptor beta chains below was sequenced from the same sample in a study of blood T cell repertoires in COVID-19. Only in-frame clones appear in the TCRdb table, and some are missing; sequencing was by immunoSEQ multiplex PCR. The repertoire holds over 100,000 clones, roughly 89% seen once, with approximately 19% in the top ten. Sequenced sample: peripheral blood. The receptor source for this set is a human donor with acute or convalescent COVID-19. The donor label of this sample is uncertain.

The chain couples TRBV5-1 to TRBJ1-2; 9 bases align to TRBD1. This CDR3 is 14 amino acids long. Trimming removed 2 bases from V and 4 bases from J; junction bases left unmatched: 3. Germline V CDR1 and CDR2: SGHRS, YFSETQ. CDR3 sequence reads: CASSLDRGSYGYTF. CDR3 bases: TGCGCCAGCAGCTTAGACAGGGGGAGCTATGGCTACACCTTC.

The V call is TRBV6-5, the J call TRBJ1-6; possible D gene TRBD1, 6 bases. CDR1 MNHEY and CDR2 SVGAGI come from the germline V gene. Between the trimmed V and J ends, which lost 3 bases and 9 bases, there was a span of 18 bases. The CDR3 runs 16 residues. The CDR3 DNA follows: TGTGCCAGCAGTTATGGGGGGGCAATGGGAATTTCACCCCTCCACTTT. It yields the protein CASSYGGAMGISPLHF.

V usage is TRBV4-2 and J usage is TRBJ2-4, with 8 bases identical to TRBD2. The V and J ends lost 2 bases and 7 bases, in that order; junction bases with no gene match: 16. Germline loops: CDR1 LGHNA, CDR2 YNFKEQ. The CDR3 sequence is 18 residues long. CDR3 sequence reads: CASSQLDGLAGYGNIQYF. The CDR3 DNA is TGTGCCAGCAGCCAACTCGATGGGCTAGCGGGTTACGGGAACATTCAGTACTTC.

The chain couples TRBV28 to TRBJ2-2; maybe TRBD2 (5 bases). Trimming removed 5 bases at V and 0 bases at J, with 13 bases between. The CDR3 is 16 amino acids. Germline V gives CDR1 MDHEN, CDR2 SYDVKM. The CDR3 spells CASSPYSRANTGELFF. The CDR3 region has the DNA TGTGCCAGCAGTCCGTACTCGAGGGCGAACACCGGGGAGCTGTTTTTT.

The rearrangement joins TRBV12-3 or TRBV12-4 to TRBJ1-6, with D perhaps matching TRBD1 (5 bases). Trimming left V 5 bases short and J 9 bases short, with 11 bases between. The CDR3 runs 13 residues. For the CDR3, the DNA is TGTGCCAGCAGTCCGGGGGTCGGTTCACCCCTCCACTTT. It codes for CASSPGVGSPLHF.

The sample holds a few counts of this clone. The chain recombines TRBV20-1 with TRBJ2-7; TRBD2 agrees at 15 bases. The CDR3 spans 18 residues. The V segment lost 3 bases and the J segment 1 base; nucleotides outside the gene matches: 10. Germline V CDR1 and CDR2: DFQATT, SNEGSKA (reference sequence). CDR3 sequence: CSASWTSGGVRSSYEQYF. CDR3 DNA: TGCAGTGCTAGTTGGACTAGCGGGGGGGTTAGGAGTTCCTACGAGCAGTACTTC.

The rearrangement links TRBV7-3 to TRBJ2-5, with D perhaps TRBD2 (6 bases). V lost 4 bases, J lost 5 bases, and 11 bases lay in between. CDR1 and CDR2 from the germline V gene are SGHTA and FQGTGA. This CDR3 has 13 residues. The CDR3, as DNA: TGTGCCAGCAGCTCGGGACTTGGGGAGACCCAGTACTTC. Its translation: CASSSGLGETQYF.

V gene TRBV3-1 (or the pseudogene TRBV3-2) combines with J gene TRBJ1-4; D unclear. From germline, CDR1 is LGHDT and CDR2 YNNKEL (reference sequence). Trimming left V 3 bases short and J 13 bases short, with 12 bases between. The length of the CDR3 is 12 residues. The CDR3 region is CASSQREEGLFF. CDR3 in DNA: TGTGCCAGCAGCCAGAGGGAAGAAGGACTGTTTTTT.

This chain links TRBV28 with TRBJ2-3; D remains ambiguous. This CDR3 has 13 amino acids. Trimming pared 6 bases from V and 1 base from J, leaving 8 bases between. Germline CDR1 MDHEN, CDR2 SYDVKM. The CDR3 spells CASRTPGTDTQYF. In nucleotides, the CDR3 is TGTGCCAGCAGGACTCCCGGCACAGATACGCAGTATTTT.

The chain employs TRBV9 and TRBJ2-5, with D tentatively TRBD2 (5 bases). CDR3 size: 14 residues. V lost 0 bases to trimming and J lost 2 bases, with 8 bases between them. Germline-derived CDR1 and CDR2 are SGDLS and YYNGEE. CDR3 coding DNA: TGTGCCAGCAGCGTAGGCGGGTTTCAAGAGACCCAGTACTTC. Translating it yields CASSVGGFQETQYF.

CDR3 protein: CASDLDRGIQPQHF. CDR3 DNA sequence: TGTGCCAGCGATTTGGACAGGGGGATACAGCCCCAGCATTTT. The rearrangement joins TRBV2 to TRBJ1-5; 10 bases line up with TRBD1. There are 14 residues in the CDR3. Germline CDR1 and CDR2: SNHLY and FYNNEI. Losses at the gene ends were 8 bases for V and 7 bases for J; bases not matched to a gene: 8.

The rearrangement links TRBV6-5 to TRBJ1-5, with D unclear. The CDR3 is 14 residues long. Between the trimmed V and J ends, which lost 2 bases and 9 bases, there was a span of 14 bases. Germline V CDR1 and CDR2: MNHEY, SVGAGI. CDR3 protein: CASSYAASDMPQHF. Here the CDR3 DNA reads TGTGCCAGCAGTTACGCGGCGTCCGATATGCCCCAGCATTTT.

The chain carries TRBV27 and TRBJ1-1; D gene uncertain. This CDR3 has 13 amino acids. CDR1 is MNHEY, CDR2 SMNVEV, per germline (reference sequence). V lost 8 bases and J 0 bases, leaving 10 bases between the germline ends. For the CDR3, the DNA is TGTGCCAGCCGCAGTCCCATGAACACTGAAGCTTTCTTT. Amino acids: CASRSPMNTEAFF.